This record concerns one T cell receptor beta chain sequence. The data derive from a study of blood T cell repertoires in COVID-19. Study details: Donors in the United States, Italy and Spain gave samples during acute or convalescent COVID-19.

Original analysis: Reference gene primer amplification in the assay estimated nucleated cell counts. Some clones are missing from TCRdb's copy, which holds only in-frame ones; the method was immunoSEQ multiplex PCR. Clone size and V and J calls were adopted from that table, with D and trimming inferred from the DNA. The table records under 200,000 clones, under 95% of them present only once. This CDR3 comprises 10 residues. Germline CDR1 SQVTM, CDR2 ANQGSEA. Between the trimmed V and J ends, which lost 3 bases and 7 bases, there was a span of 6 bases. The chain has TRBV29-1 and TRBJ1-1; D is unresolved. The sample taken for sequencing was peripheral blood. The TCR sequence derives from a man between 18 and 35 years old with acute or convalescent COVID-19. Written as DNA, the CDR3 is TGCAGCGTTGACATCTATGAAGCTTTCTTT. Its translation: CSVDIYEAFF. The whole variable domain, filled in from reference TRBV29-1 and TRBJ1-1, reads SAVISQKPSRDICQRGTSLTIQCQVDSQVTMMFWYRQQPGQSLTLIATANQGSEATYESGFVIDKFPISRPNLTFSTLTVSNMSPEDSSIYLCSVDIYEAFFGQGTRLTVV.